This is a list of T cell receptor beta chains from one sample in a study of spatial heterogeneity in lung cancer. MiXCR, applied by TCRdb to the 5' RACE reads, yields one record per CDR3 protein. This repertoire shows about 52,000 distinct CDR3 sequences, roughly 7.4% found once; its top ten account for roughly 35%. Sequenced material: PBMCs, taken at follow-up. The receptors originated from a female donor with early-stage non-small cell lung cancer. Each CDR3 is given with its conserved first and last residue. A D gene is named only where the DNA matches it firmly. A clone size is listed for some rows: how often the clone was seen (once, few, many), or a class if it is expanded.

few,TRBV5-1,TRBJ2-2,.,CASSLGWSGNTGELFF,TGCGCCAGCAGCTTGGGCTGGTCAGGGAACACCGGGGAGCTGTTTTTT
few,TRBV2,TRBJ2-5,TRBD2,CASTGGPETQYF,TGTGCCAGCACGGGGGGGCCGGAGACCCAGTACTTC
.,TRBV5-5,TRBJ1-2,.,CASSFYRVTYGYTF,TGTGCCAGCAGCTTTTACAGGGTCACCTATGGCTACACCTTC
.,TRBV5-1,TRBJ2-3,TRBD2,CASSLARGGKDTQYF,TGCGCCAGCAGCTTGGCCCGGGGGGGCAAAGATACGCAGTATTTT
.,TRBV18,TRBJ2-7,.,CASSPRELSPYEQYF,TGTGCCAGCTCACCACGGGAACTATCTCCCTACGAGCAGTACTTC
few,TRBV6-6,TRBJ2-2,.,CASSYSAGELFF,TGTGCCAGCAGTTACTCGGCCGGGGAGCTGTTTTTT
few,TRBV11-3,TRBJ2-3,.,CASSLVGDTQYF,TGTGCCAGCAGCTTAGTGGGAGATACGCAGTATTTT
few,TRBV10-3,TRBJ1-2,.,CAISDGQTLGYGYTF,TGTGCCATCAGTGATGGACAGACCTTAGGCTATGGCTACACCTTC
medium-sized,TRBV27,TRBJ1-6,TRBD1,CASSSDRGRHNSPLHF,TGTGCCAGCAGTTCCGACAGGGGAAGGCATAATTCACCCCTCCACTTT
many,TRBV29-1,TRBJ2-7,.,CSVAGEGTGEQYF,TGCAGCGTTGCAGGGGAGGGGACGGGCGAGCAGTACTTC
few,TRBV3-1,TRBJ2-5,.,CASSLGDQETQYF,TGTGCCAGCAGTCTGGGGGATCAAGAGACCCAGTACTTC
few,TRBV5-1,TRBJ2-3,TRBD2,CASSFGGSNTDTQYF,TGCGCCAGCAGCTTCGGGGGGAGTAACACAGATACGCAGTATTTT
.,TRBV5-1,TRBJ2-5,TRBD2,CASSSEGLAGAKTQYF,TGCGCCAGCAGCTCGGAGGGTCTAGCGGGGGCTAAGACCCAGTACTTC
few,TRBV5-1,TRBJ2-3,.,CASSSTHYSTDTQYF,TGCGCCAGCAGCTCCACACACTATAGCACAGATACGCAGTATTTT
many,TRBV9,TRBJ2-5,TRBD1,CASSTTGQQETQYF,TGTGCCAGCAGTACGACAGGGCAGCAAGAGACCCAGTACTTC
few,TRBV7-2,TRBJ2-5,.,CASSLALLGGGETQYF,TGTGCCAGCAGCTTAGCGCTTCTTGGTGGGGGAGAGACCCAGTACTTC
few,TRBV29-1,TRBJ1-3,.,CSGGSGDTIYF,TGCAGCGGCGGTTCTGGGGACACCATATATTTT
few,TRBV29-1,TRBJ1-1,.,CSVEDWVNTEAFF,TGCAGCGTTGAAGACTGGGTGAACACTGAAGCTTTCTTT
many,TRBV21-1,TRBJ1-1,.,CASSNSLTPNTEAFF,TGTGCCAGCAGCAATTCCCTCACACCGAACACTGAAGCTTTCTTT
few,TRBV10-3,TRBJ2-1,.,CAISESTYEQFF,TGTGCCATCAGTGAGTCTACGTATGAGCAGTTCTTC
few,TRBV5-1,TRBJ2-2,TRBD2,CASSLLTSGGTGELFF,TGCGCCAGCAGCTTACTGACTAGCGGGGGTACCGGGGAGCTGTTTTTT
many,TRBV5-1,TRBJ1-1,.,CARMDLKGYGTEAFF,TGCGCCAGGATGGACCTAAAGGGCTACGGCACTGAAGCTTTCTTT
many,TRBV11-2,TRBJ2-7,.,CASSLDSSPSYEQYF,TGTGCCAGCAGCTTAGACAGCAGTCCTTCCTACGAGCAGTACTTC
few,TRBV5-1,TRBJ2-7,.,CASSVDNYEQYF,TGCGCCAGCAGCGTAGACAATTACGAGCAGTACTTC
.,TRBV10-1,TRBJ2-3,TRBD2,CASSDSRLAGGPDTQYF,TGCGCCAGCAGTGATTCCCGACTAGCGGGGGGGCCAGATACGCAGTATTTT
many,TRBV20-1,TRBJ2-4,.,CSARQRSSVAKNIQYF,TGCAGTGCTCGACAGAGATCATCGGTAGCCAAAAACATTCAGTACTTC
.,TRBV5-4,TRBJ2-5,.,CASSLVGAGETQYF,TGTGCCAGCAGCTTGGTTGGGGCGGGAGAGACCCAGTACTTC